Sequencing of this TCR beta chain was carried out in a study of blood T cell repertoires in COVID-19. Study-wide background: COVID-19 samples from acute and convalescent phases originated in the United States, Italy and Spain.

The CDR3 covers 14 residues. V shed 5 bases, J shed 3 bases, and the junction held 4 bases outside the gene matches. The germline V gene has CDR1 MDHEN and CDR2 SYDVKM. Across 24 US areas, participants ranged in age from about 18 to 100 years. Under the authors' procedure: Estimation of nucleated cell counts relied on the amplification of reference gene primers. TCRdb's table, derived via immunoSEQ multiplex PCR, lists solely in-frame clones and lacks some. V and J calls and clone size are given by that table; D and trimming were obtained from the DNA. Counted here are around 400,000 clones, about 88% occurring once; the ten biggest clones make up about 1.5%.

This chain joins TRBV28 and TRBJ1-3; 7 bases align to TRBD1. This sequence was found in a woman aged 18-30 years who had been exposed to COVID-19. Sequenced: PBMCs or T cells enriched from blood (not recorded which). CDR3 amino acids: CASSLGDSGNTIYF. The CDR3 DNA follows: TGTGCCAGCAGTCTCGGGGACAGTGGAAACACCATATATTTT.